This TCR beta chain was obtained from a study of cytomegalovirus exposure and HLA in healthy donors. The study ran its PCR with 60 Vbeta and 13 Jbeta primers. Libraries were prepared by immunoSEQ multiplex PCR; TCRdb keeps only in-frame clonotypes and omits some of them. The sample has 150,000 to 200,000 clones, less than 80% seen once. All the people who gave samples were healthy bone marrow donors. The V end was cut by 2 bases, the J end by 1 base, with 9 bases between. CDR3 size: 14 residues. Germline V gene data show CDR1 as SGHNT and CDR2 as YENEEA. A word on this clone: Its specificity is not known.

Study-wide results and limits: The study carried out a later analysis of TCR beta sequences. It associated approximately 15,000 of them with specific HLA alleles at a false discovery rate of 0.05. Prior analysis indicated that the majority of TCR beta V segments exhibited productivity approximately 90% or approximately 30% of the time. Several V segments, TRBV6-2 and TRBV6-3 among them, could not be told apart and were dropped.

Input material: PBMCs. This clonotype originated in a man aged 40-50 years in good health and CMV-seronegative. The chain is built from TRBV11-3 and TRBJ2-7; a possible D gene is TRBD1 (7 bases). CDR3 DNA: TGTGCCAGCAGCTTATCAGGGGGGTCCTACGAGCAGTACTTC. Translating gives CASSLSGGSYEQYF.